This T cell receptor beta chain was retrieved from a study of T cells after yellow fever vaccination. Only a few counts were recorded for this clonotype. Its specificity is not known. The study, taken as a whole, reports: Relatively few clonotypes were ones that appeared in both CD4 and CD8 compartments. Most clones from primary vaccination resurfaced after the booster (approximately 96% CD4, about 91% CD8).

5'RACE template switching added a universal primer site and UMIs to TCR cDNA. TCRdb re-called the 5' RACE reads with MiXCR, one entry per CDR3 protein. Among roughly 350,000 distinct CDR3 sequences listed, roughly 4.3% were seen once. The germline gives CDR1 GTSNPN, CDR2 SVGIG (reference sequence). CDR3 length equals 14 residues. Trimming cost V 7 bases and J 3 bases; bases outside gene matches: 6. The source of this sequence is a man between 18 and 29 years old who received the YFV17D yellow fever vaccine. This rearrangement joins TRBV30 to TRBJ2-1; 10 bases map to TRBD2. This specimen consisted of PBMCs, obtained 5 days after the yellow fever booster vaccination. CDR3 coding DNA: TGTGCCTCCCTTCCTAGCGGGGGCTACAATGAGCAGTTCTTC. Its translation: CASLPSGGYNEQFF.